A single sample gave rise to the 30 T cell receptor beta chains below, sequenced in a study of CD8+ T cells in alopecia areata. RNA extraction and reverse transcription yielded cDNA as sequencing template. TCRdb's table, derived via immunoSEQ multiplex PCR, lists solely in-frame clones and lacks some. The sample carries 100,000 to 150,000 clones, roughly 54% recorded once. The source was CD4+ T cells sorted from blood, collected at week 0. These receptors were obtained from a human donor with alopecia areata.

This clone has only one observation. The chain combines TRBV2 with TRBJ1-5; D is uncertain. Germline V gene sequence: CDR1 SNHLY, CDR2 FYNNEI. Trimming took off 7 bases at V and 2 bases at J, with 9 bases between the two ends. The CDR3 runs to 13 residues. The CDR3 loop reads CASTNGGNQPQHF. The CDR3 region has the DNA TGTGCCAGCACTAATGGAGGCAATCAGCCCCAGCATTTT.

A few counts support this clone. The gene calls are TRBV5-1 and TRBJ2-1, with 9 bases matching TRBD1. The V gene end was trimmed by 0 bases and the J gene end by 6 bases; junction bases not matched to a gene: 10. This CDR3 region has 17 residues. The V gene's germline CDR1 is SGHRS and CDR2 YFSETQ. CDR3 sequence reads: CASSLELGQGFGNEQFF. CDR3 in DNA: TGCGCCAGCAGCTTGGAGTTAGGACAGGGGTTCGGCAATGAGCAGTTCTTC.

This clone was observed a handful of times. The CDR3 DNA reads TGTGCCAGCACTAAACAGGGGGCCTACGAGCAGTACTTC. Protein sequence: CASTKQGAYEQYF. V is TRBV18 and J is TRBJ2-7; TRBD1 aligns across 8 bases. V lost 8 bases to trimming and J lost 2 bases; unmatched junction nucleotides: 5. CDR3 size: 13 residues. CDR1 is KGHSH and CDR2 is LQKENI in the germline V gene.

V gene TRBV9 combines with J gene TRBJ1-4; D is undetermined. The CDR3 is made up of 14 amino acids. Deletions cut 0 bases from V and 6 bases from J, with 9 bases between. In germline, CDR1 is SGDLS, CDR2 YYNGEE. The CDR3 protein is CASSVAPADEKLFF. The CDR3 DNA follows: TGTGCCAGCAGCGTAGCCCCGGCAGATGAAAAACTGTTTTTT.

The chain has TRBV2 and TRBJ1-5; 7 bases are a match to TRBD1. The CDR3 is 16 amino acids. V lost 6 bases to trimming and J lost 3 bases; unmatched junction nucleotides: 11. Germline V gene sequence: CDR1 SNHLY, CDR2 FYNNEI. The DNA of the CDR3 is TGTGCCAGCAGCGACAGGGCCCAGGGAGACAATCAGCCCCAGCATTTT. Its protein product is CASSDRAQGDNQPQHF.

This clone has more than one count but fewer than ten. This chain joins TRBV14 and TRBJ2-1, with a weak D call TRBD2 (5 bases). V lost 3 bases, J lost 0 bases, and 18 bases lay in between. Germline V gives CDR1 SGHDN, CDR2 FVKESK. The CDR3 contains 18 residues. In nucleotides, the CDR3 is TGTGCCAGCAGCCAGAAATACTCAGGCGGGTACTCCTACAATGAGCAGTTCTTC. This encodes CASSQKYSGGYSYNEQFF. The entire variable domain, with the rest obtained from reference TRBV14 and TRBJ2-1, is as follows: EAGVTQFPSHSVIEKGQTVTLRCDPISGHDNLYWYRRVMGKEIKFLLHFVKESKQDESGMPNNRFLAERTGGTYSTLKVQPAELEDSGVYFCASSQKYSGGYSYNEQFFGPGTRLTVL.

CDR3 DNA: TGTGCCATCAGTGCGGACAGGGCTCTTTACGAGCAGTACTTC. Its protein product is CAISADRALYEQYF. The rearrangement links TRBV10-3 to TRBJ2-7; TRBD1 agrees at 8 bases. This CDR3 has 14 residues. The V segment lost 4 bases and the J segment 4 bases; nucleotides outside the gene matches: 6. Germline assignment: CDR1 ENHRY and CDR2 SYGVKD.

V gene TRBV18 combines with J gene TRBJ2-2; no definite D call. This CDR3 is built from 12 residues. Deletions cut 2 bases from V and 6 bases from J, with 4 bases between. Looked up from germline, CDR1 is KGHSH and CDR2 is LQKENI. This CDR3 reads CASSPGAGELFF. The CDR3 DNA reads TGTGCCAGCTCACCAGGGGCCGGGGAGCTGTTTTTT.

This clone was detected only once. V gene TRBV5-4 combines with J gene TRBJ1-2; the D is unclear. The CDR3 contains 15 residues. Germline-derived CDR1 and CDR2 are SGHNT and YYREEE (reference sequence). V was cut by 0 bases and J by 4 bases, with 13 bases left in between. The CDR3 nucleotides read TGTGCCAGCAGCTTGGCGCCGCAGGCGGGCTATGGCTACACCTTC. Encoded protein: CASSLAPQAGYGYTF.

The sample holds a few counts of this clone. V gene TRBV7-9 combines with J gene TRBJ1-2; D is unresolved. The CDR3 has 11 amino acids. Germline V CDR1 and CDR2: SEHNR, FQNEAQ (reference sequence). V lost 5 bases, J lost 7 bases, and 8 bases lay in between. The CDR3 DNA reads TGTGCCAGCAGCCCCGAGAGTGGCTACACCTTC. Encoded protein: CASSPESGYTF.

The J gene is TRBJ1-1, the V gene TRBV6-1; D gene unclear. The V end lost 3 bases, the J end lost 2 bases, and 7 bases lay between the germline ends. CDR3 length: 13 amino acids. Germline V gene lookup returns CDR1 MNHNS and CDR2 SASEGT. This chain's CDR3 is CASSDSGNTEAFF. DNA for the CDR3: TGTGCCAGCAGTGACTCGGGAAACACTGAAGCTTTCTTT.

There are a few counts of this clone. The V and J genes are TRBV2 and TRBJ2-7; TRBD1 aligns across 7 bases. The V gene end was trimmed by 6 bases and the J gene end by 0 bases; junction bases not matched to a gene: 5. The length of the CDR3 is 14 residues. Per germline, CDR1 SNHLY and CDR2 FYNNEI. This chain's CDR3 is CASRSQGSSYEQYF. CDR3 in DNA: TGTGCCAGCAGATCACAGGGGAGCTCCTACGAGCAGTACTTC.

V usage is TRBV5-1 and J usage is TRBJ1-2; the D is unclear. Trimming left V 0 bases short and J 8 bases short, with 11 bases between. The CDR3 has 13 amino acids. Germline V gene sequence: CDR1 SGHRS, CDR2 YFSETQ. Here the CDR3 reads CASSLADFEGYTF. As DNA, the CDR3 is TGCGCCAGCAGCTTGGCTGACTTTGAGGGCTACACCTTC.

The chain is built from TRBV28 and TRBJ1-5; 7 bases agree with TRBD1. In germline, CDR1 is MDHEN, CDR2 SYDVKM. V shed 5 bases, J shed 4 bases, and the junction held 8 bases outside the gene matches. The CDR3 is 15 amino acids. Written as DNA, the CDR3 is TGTGCCAGCAGTCCGACGGGACAGTTAAATCAGCCCCAGCATTTT. Translating it yields CASSPTGQLNQPQHF.

V gene TRBV5-4 combines with J gene TRBJ2-7; a possible D gene is TRBD2 (5 bases). The germline CDR1 and CDR2 sequences are SGHNT and YYREEE (reference sequence). This CDR3 has 14 residues. Between the trimmed V and J ends, which lost 0 bases and 1 base, there was a span of 8 bases. The CDR3 DNA reads as TGTGCCAGCAGCTTGGACGCGGGTTCCTACGAGCAGTACTTC. This translates into CASSLDAGSYEQYF.

The sample holds one count of this clone. The chain recombines TRBV5-1 with TRBJ1-1, with 8 positions matching TRBD1. Germline assignment: CDR1 SGHRS and CDR2 YFSETQ. The CDR3 is 15 residues long. The trim removed 4 bases at V and 1 base at J, leaving 6 bases unmatched. CDR3 sequence (DNA): TGCGCCAGCAGCCTCAAGACAGGGGCGAACACTGAAGCTTTCTTT. Its protein is CASSLKTGANTEAFF.

The V and J genes are TRBV4-3 and TRBJ2-1; D unresolved. The CDR3 has 18 amino acids. V dropped 0 bases and J dropped 9 bases, with 24 bases sitting between them. Germline values: CDR1 LGHNA, CDR2 YSLEER. CDR3 DNA sequence: TGCGCCAGCAGCCAAGATGATAAATCGGCTGCCTCAATAAGTGAGCAGTTCTTC. It codes for CASSQDDKSAASISEQFF.

This chain links TRBV18 with TRBJ2-3, with 11 bases lining up with TRBD2. This CDR3 has 16 amino acids. The germline gives CDR1 KGHSH, CDR2 LQKENI. The V and J ends lost 3 bases and 2 bases, in that order; junction bases with no gene match: 4. CDR3 region: CASSPLAGGPTDTQYF. The CDR3 DNA reads TGTGCCAGCTCACCTTTAGCGGGGGGGCCCACAGATACGCAGTATTTT. Supplemented by reference TRBV18 and TRBJ2-3, the full variable domain reads NAGVMQNPRHLVRRRGQEARLRCSPMKGHSHVYWYRQLPEEGLKFMVYLQKENIIDESGMPKERFSAEFPKEGPSILRIQQVVRGDSAAYFCASSPLAGGPTDTQYFGPGTRLTVL.

The chain recombines TRBV6-5 with TRBJ1-5, with a tentative D call TRBD1 (6 bases). Germline CDR1 MNHEY, CDR2 SVGAGI. V was cut by 6 bases and J by 5 bases, with 17 bases left in between. The CDR3 consists of 15 residues. The CDR3 bases are TGTGCCAGCAGAAGGGACACGGGGACTTATCAGCCCCAGCATTTT. It codes for CASRRDTGTYQPQHF.

This clone was detected only once. The J gene is TRBJ1-1, the V gene TRBV9; unclear D gene. The V gene's germline CDR1 is SGDLS and CDR2 YYNGEE. V lost 4 bases to trimming and J lost 7 bases, with 14 bases between them. There are 13 residues in the CDR3. Written as DNA, the CDR3 is TGTGCCAGCAGCTACTCATTAAACGGTGAAGCTTTCTTT. Its protein product is CASSYSLNGEAFF.

This clone has a handful of counts. The chain has TRBV29-1 and TRBJ2-7, with 7 bases aligning to TRBD2. V was clipped by 0 bases and J by 3 bases; unmatched bases: 8. The CDR3 sequence is 15 residues long. The germline gives CDR1 SQVTM, CDR2 ANQGSEA. CDR3 region: CSVEEPRASGYEQYF. DNA of the CDR3: TGCAGCGTTGAAGAACCCCGAGCTAGCGGCTACGAGCAGTACTTC.

The CDR3 DNA is TGTGCCAGTAGTATATCGGGACAGGGAACCTACGAGCAGTACTTC. Encoded protein: CASSISGQGTYEQYF. This chain joins TRBV19 and TRBJ2-7; 9 bases map to TRBD1. Germline trimming cut 2 bases from V and 2 bases from J; bases unmatched to any gene: 4. The CDR3 contains 15 residues. Germline CDR1 is LNHDA and CDR2 is SQIVND (reference sequence).

In its sample, this clone was seen a few times. The CDR3 nucleotides read TGTGCCAGCAGCGAAATGCTAGCGGGAGTTCAAACCGGGGAGCTGTTTTTT. As protein: CASSEMLAGVQTGELFF. The J gene is TRBJ2-2, the V gene TRBV7-8, with 10 nucleotides matching TRBD2. The V gene end was trimmed by 5 bases and the J gene end by 5 bases; junction bases not matched to a gene: 11. This CDR3 comprises 17 residues. Per the germline V gene, CDR1 is SGHVS and CDR2 is FQNEAQ.

The CDR3 region has the DNA TGTGCCAGCAGCCCCCGACTAGCGGCAATCTCCTACAATGAGCAGTTCTTC. This translates into CASSPRLAAISYNEQFF. V is TRBV14 and J is TRBJ2-1; 9 bases agree with TRBD2. The CDR3 is made up of 17 amino acids. J lost 0 bases, V lost 4 bases, and 7 bases had no gene match. The germline V gene encodes CDR1 SGHDN and CDR2 FVKESK.

The chain is built from TRBV10-3 and TRBJ2-5; TRBD2 is a possible D gene (5 bases). Trimming removed 4 bases at V and 5 bases at J, with 20 bases between. From germline, CDR1 is ENHRY and CDR2 SYGVKD. CDR3 length: 16 residues. The CDR3 coding sequence is TGTGCCATCAGTGGGGCTTGGGCGGACGGCGGGGAGACCCAGTACTTC. As protein: CAISGAWADGGETQYF.

On this clone: The junction departs from the called germline gene at one end, perhaps through a read error. This chain uses TRBV4-2 with TRBJ2-5; D may be TRBD1 or TRBD2 (5 bases each). The germline V gene encodes CDR1 LGHNA and CDR2 YNFKEQ. The length of the CDR3 is 16 residues. The CDR3 region has the DNA TGTGCCAACAGCCCCACCGGGGCTTCGACTCAAGAGACCCAGTACTTC. Protein sequence: CANSPTGASTQETQYF.

CDR3 sequence reads: CASSLGPGQGSNEQFF. CDR3 in DNA: TGCGCCAGCAGCTTGGGACCGGGACAGGGCTCCAATGAGCAGTTCTTC. The chain combines TRBV5-1 with TRBJ2-1; TRBD1 aligns across 9 bases. CDR1 is SGHRS, CDR2 YFSETQ, per germline. V dropped 0 bases and J dropped 6; count of bases not matched to a gene: 7. The CDR3 extends over 16 amino acids.

Concerning this clone: Likely a read error: the CDR3 ends without its conserved phenylalanine or tryptophan. The rearrangement uses TRBV19 and TRBJ2-3; tentative D call: TRBD2 (5 bases). The germline V and J ends were trimmed by 2 bases and 6 bases, with 9 bases remaining between them. The V gene's germline CDR1 is LNHDA and CDR2 SQIVND (reference sequence). This CDR3 has 13 residues. The CDR3 is CASSIRGSDTQYL. In nucleotides, the CDR3 is TGTGCCAGTAGTATAAGAGGGTCCGATACGCAGTATCTT.

This chain uses TRBV5-1 with TRBJ2-2, with D possibly being TRBD2 (5 bases). The length of the CDR3 is 17 residues. V was clipped by 4 bases and J by 2 bases, with 18 bases between them. Looked up from germline, CDR1 is SGHRS and CDR2 is YFSETQ. CDR3 nucleotide sequence: TGCGCCAGCAGCGGCGGTGAATGGGGAGTAAACACCGGGGAGCTGTTTTTT. Its protein product is CASSGGEWGVNTGELFF.

In its sample, this clone was seen a few times. This chain links TRBV6-6 with TRBJ1-6; D is undetermined. The ends were cut back, 2 bases at V and 8 bases at J, with 7 bases in the middle. The CDR3 runs 13 residues. The germline V gene has CDR1 MNHNY and CDR2 SVGAGI (reference sequence). The CDR3 region has the DNA TGTGCCAGCAGTTACGCAACATATTCACCCCTCCACTTT. Amino acid sequence: CASSYATYSPLHF.